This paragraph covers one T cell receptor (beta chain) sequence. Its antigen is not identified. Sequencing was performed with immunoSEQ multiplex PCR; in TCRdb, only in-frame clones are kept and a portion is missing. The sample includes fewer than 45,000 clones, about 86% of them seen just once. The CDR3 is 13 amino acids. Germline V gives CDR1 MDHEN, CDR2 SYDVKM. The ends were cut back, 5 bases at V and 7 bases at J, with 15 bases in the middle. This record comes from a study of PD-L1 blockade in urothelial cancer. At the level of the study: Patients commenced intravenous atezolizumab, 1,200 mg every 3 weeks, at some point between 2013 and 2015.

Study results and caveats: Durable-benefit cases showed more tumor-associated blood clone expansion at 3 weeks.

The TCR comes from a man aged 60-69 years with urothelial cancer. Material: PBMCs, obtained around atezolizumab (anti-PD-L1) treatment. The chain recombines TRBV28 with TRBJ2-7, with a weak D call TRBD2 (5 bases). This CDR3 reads CASSMRTPSEQYF. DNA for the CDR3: TGTGCCAGCAGTATGAGGACTCCCTCTGAGCAGTACTTC. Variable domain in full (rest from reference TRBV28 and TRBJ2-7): DVKVTQSSRYLVKRTGEKVFLECVQDMDHENMFWYRQDPGLGLRLIYFSYDVKMKEKGDIPEGYSVSREKKERFSLILESASTNQTSMYLCASSMRTPSEQYFGPGTRLTVT.